The 13 T cell receptor beta chains below were found in one sample sequenced in a study of blood T cell repertoires in COVID-19 (dated by TCRdb to 2020 to 2022). Library preparation used the immunoSEQ multiplex PCR assay. TCRdb took over this immuneACCESS table, retaining in-frame rearrangements with V and J assigned. Such tables are incomplete; in checked studies, under half of the missing clones stem from an unresolved V gene, and the remainder is unexplained. In this sample the table shows about 27,000 clones, approximately 80% of which occur a single time. The ten largest clones represent about 44% of the sample. Sequencing was done on a sample of peripheral blood. Source of these receptors: a woman over 75 with acute or convalescent COVID-19.

This sequence joins TRBV24-1 and TRBJ1-5, with 9 bases identical to TRBD1. Germline V gene sequence: CDR1 KGHDR, CDR2 SFDVKD. This CDR3 has 16 amino acids. V was clipped by 5 bases and J by 3 bases; unmatched bases: 7. CDR3 DNA sequence: TGTGCCACCAGTGCCTCGGACAGGGGTCTCAATCAGCCCCAGCATTTT. Protein product: CATSASDRGLNQPQHF.

The CDR3 loop reads CASSLAAAEAFF. The DNA for the CDR3 is TGTGCCAGCAGTTTAGCGGCAGCTGAAGCTTTCTTT. V usage is TRBV28 and J usage is TRBJ1-1; D is undetermined. The CDR3 sequence is 12 residues long. The ends were cut back, 2 bases at V and 6 bases at J, with 7 bases in the middle. Germline CDR1 and CDR2: MDHEN and SYDVKM.

This chain uses TRBV30 with TRBJ2-3, with TRBD2 identical over 12 bases. With 3 bases clipped from V and 5 bases from J, the junction kept 6 bases outside the gene matches. The germline V gene encodes CDR1 GTSNPN and CDR2 SVGIG (reference sequence). This CDR3 region has 15 residues. CDR3 DNA: TGTGCCTGGAGGAATCTAGCGGGAGGGTTAGATACGCAGTATTTT. This codes for CAWRNLAGGLDTQYF.

This clone has only one observation. The chain is built from TRBV3-1 (or the pseudogene TRBV3-2) and TRBJ2-7, with 9 bases identical to TRBD1. The germline CDR1 and CDR2 sequences are LGHDT and YNNKEL (reference sequence). The CDR3 totals 16 residues. The ends lost 0 bases at V and 6 bases at J; junction bases unmatched: 9. The CDR3 nucleotides read TGTGCCAGCAGCCAAGATCACCGGGACAGGGCAGGCGAGCAGTACTTC. Its translation: CASSQDHRDRAGEQYF.

The chain joins TRBV12-3 or TRBV12-4 to TRBJ2-1; D unclear. Deletions cut 3 bases from V and 7 bases from J, with 10 bases between. The CDR3 is 13 amino acids. The CDR3 coding sequence is TGTGCCAGCAGTTTGACACTCCTAAATGAGCAGTTCTTC. Translation gives CASSLTLLNEQFF.

This clone has just a few counts. CDR3 residues: CASTPIVRAYNEQFF. The CDR3 bases are TGTGCCAGCACCCCCATAGTCAGGGCATACAATGAGCAGTTCTTC. V usage is TRBV28 and J usage is TRBJ2-1, with D possibly being TRBD1 (5 bases). The germline V gene encodes CDR1 MDHEN and CDR2 SYDVKM. This CDR3 is built from 15 residues. Trimming took off 7 bases at V and 4 bases at J, with 17 bases between the two ends.

This clone appeared a single time. This sequence joins TRBV4-1 and TRBJ2-1; 11 bases are shared with TRBD1. The trim removed 4 bases at V and 8 bases at J, leaving 16 bases unmatched. CDR3 length equals 18 residues. From germline, CDR1 is MGHRA and CDR2 YSYEKL. The CDR3, as DNA: TGCGCCAGCAGCCTCACCCCGGCGGGACAGGGGGTTAGGGATGAGCAGTTCTTC. Translating it yields CASSLTPAGQGVRDEQFF.

The chain couples TRBV6-5 to TRBJ2-1; 7 bases align to TRBD1. The CDR3 sequence is 15 residues long. V gave up 5 bases and J gave up 0 bases; unmatched junction bases: 4. CDR1 and CDR2 (germline): MNHEY, SVGAGI. CDR3 nucleotide sequence: TGTGCCAGCAGTCCCCGGGACAGCTCCTACAATGAGCAGTTCTTC. Amino acids: CASSPRDSSYNEQFF.

The chain employs TRBV7-2 and TRBJ2-5; perhaps TRBD2 as D (6 bases). CDR3 length: 12 amino acids. Between the trimmed V and J ends, which lost 5 bases and 5 bases, there was a span of 9 bases. Germline CDR1 reads SGHTA; CDR2 reads FQGNSA. The CDR3 DNA reads as TGTGCCAGCAGCCGCGGGGTGGAGACCCAGTACTTC. As protein: CASSRGVETQYF.

The V call is TRBV10-3, the J call TRBJ1-1; no clear D. Germline CDR1 reads ENHRY; CDR2 reads SYGVKD. Trimming removed 6 bases at V and 2 bases at J, with 13 bases between. This CDR3 is built from 14 residues. In DNA form, the CDR3 reads TGTGCCATCAGCGGGGTATCAGTCAACACTGAAGCTTTCTTT. Protein product: CAISGVSVNTEAFF.

This clone was detected only once. The J gene is TRBJ1-4, the V gene TRBV3-1 (or the pseudogene TRBV3-2); 9 bases align to TRBD1. Germline CDR1 is LGHDT and CDR2 is YNNKEL (reference sequence). V gave up 3 bases and J gave up 7 bases; unmatched junction bases: 9. There are 16 residues in the CDR3. CDR3 sequence: CASSQATGGRGEKLFF. The DNA of the CDR3 is TGTGCCAGCAGCCAGGCGACAGGGGGGCGAGGTGAAAAACTGTTTTTT.

The chain carries TRBV7-2 and TRBJ1-1, with 9 bases fitting TRBD1. The CDR3 is 14 amino acids. The V gene end was trimmed by 6 bases and the J gene end by 6 bases; junction bases not matched to a gene: 8. The germline CDR1 and CDR2 sequences are SGHTA and FQGNSA. This CDR3 is CASSWGQGGAEAFF. CDR3 nucleotides: TGTGCCAGCAGTTGGGGACAGGGAGGGGCTGAAGCTTTCTTT.

The gene calls are TRBV27 and TRBJ1-1; 7 nucleotides line up with TRBD1. CDR1 MNHEY and CDR2 SMNVEV come from the germline V gene (reference sequence). The CDR3 extends over 17 amino acids. V lost 4 bases and J lost 1; bases outside the gene matches: 12. CDR3 amino acids: CASSSGLRTGWNTEAFF. CDR3 bases: TGTGCCAGCAGTTCCGGTCTCCGGACAGGCTGGAACACTGAAGCTTTCTTT.